A selection of T cell receptor beta chains follows, all from one sample in a study of shared clonotypes between healthy human individuals. Measured with immunoSEQ multiplex PCR; TCRdb has only the in-frame clones, and not every one. Among over 1.5 million clones, approximately 98% were seen once, and the ten largest hold around 0.47%. Specimen: naive CD4+ T cells sorted from blood. These receptors were obtained from a man aged 25 to 40 in good health. Both conserved end residues are part of each CDR3. The order of the fields is J gene, D gene, V gene, CDR3 protein. D genes are given only for firm matches.

TRBJ2-7 | TRBD2 | TRBV18 | CASSPGGEGLSPTLHF
TRBJ2-5 | TRBD2 | TRBV28 | CASTSPGLAGTFRYF
TRBJ2-1 | - | TRBV5-1 | CASCPGGPSYNEQFF
TRBJ2-1 | TRBD2 | TRBV6-1 | CASREGLSGRGRFF
TRBJ2-1 | TRBD2 | TRBV4-3 | CASSRGLAGGSEDEQFF
TRBJ2-1 | TRBD2 | TRBV4-3 | CASSAGRGSYNEQFF
TRBJ2-7 | - | TRBV30 | CAWRLTSETYEQYF
TRBJ1-2 | - | TRBV25-1 | CASRGVGYGYTF
TRBJ2-7 | - | TRBV5-1 | CASSLGLLYEQYF
TRBJ1-1 | - | TRBV9 | CASSVGTENTEAFF
TRBJ2-5 | - | TRBV18 | CASSPRAQETQYF
TRBJ2-1 | TRBD2 | TRBV18 | CASSRPGLAANEQFF
TRBJ1-2 | - | TRBV7-9 | CASSLDTGNYGYTF
TRBJ1-1 | - | TRBV7-9 | CASSLAVVLNTEAFF
TRBJ2-2 | TRBD1 | TRBV6-6 | CASRGLDRGRVGELFF
TRBJ2-3 | - | TRBV6-5 | CASGRQITDTQYF
TRBJ2-5 | - | TRBV5-1 | CASSSQGPGETQYF
TRBJ1-4 | TRBD1 | TRBV15 | CATSRGGQIRQLFF
TRBJ1-3 | - | TRBV29-1 | CSGNSPNNGNTIYF
TRBJ2-1 | - | TRBV20-1 | CSARKSHEQFF
TRBJ1-4 | TRBD1 | TRBV2 | CASRRGQGEYEKLFF
TRBJ2-1 | - | TRBV5-4 | CASQKGGLQGNEQFF
TRBJ2-4 | - | TRBV19 | CASSIGVGGPPQYF
TRBJ1-5 | - | TRBV7-2 | CASSSSRGGNQPQHF
TRBJ2-1 | - | TRBV13 | CASSFRERMSSYNEQFF
TRBJ2-3 | TRBD2 | TRBV7-2 | CASSLDTSTSASGDTQYF
TRBJ1-5 | TRBD1 | TRBV7-2 | CASRARQGWDQPQHF
TRBJ1-5 | TRBD1 | TRBV28 | CASSLQGVYQPQHF
TRBJ1-4 | TRBD1 | TRBV18 | CASSPESGGVIGKLFF
TRBJ2-7 | - | TRBV5-4 | CASNSAGRYEQYF
TRBJ2-1 | - | TRBV5-1 | CASSLVPGAYNEQFF
TRBJ2-1 | - | TRBV18 | CASGEGGPYNEQFF
TRBJ2-7 | - | TRBV28 | CASTQTEYEQYF
TRBJ2-7 | - | TRBV11-2 | CASSLEGVEQYF
TRBJ2-7 | - | TRBV7-9 | CASSLGGPRGEQYF
TRBJ2-7 | - | TRBV4-1 | CASSQDRTTNYEQYF
TRBJ2-1 | TRBD2 | TRBV19 | CASHRSTGGTYNEQFF
TRBJ2-6 | - | TRBV5-5 | CASSGPSSGANVLTF
TRBJ2-7 | TRBD2 | TRBV5-1 | CASSLGPRSGSAHEQYF
TRBJ2-7 | - | TRBV15 | CATSRVDTTYEQYF
TRBJ2-1 | - | TRBV9 | CASSASGGANNEQFF
TRBJ2-1 | TRBD1 | TRBV29-1 | CSANRGSEQFF
TRBJ2-1 | TRBD2 | TRBV6-1 | CASGREGLQYNEQFF
TRBJ2-2 | - | TRBV27 | CASRDIRRTGELFF
TRBJ1-3 | - | TRBV19 | CASSTTVSGNTIYF
TRBJ2-7 | - | TRBV5-1 | CASGDPSSYEQYF
TRBJ2-1 | TRBD1 | TRBV10-3 | CAIRGDRAGNEQFF
TRBJ2-3 | TRBD2 | TRBV27 | CASSRLAGGSRDTQYF
TRBJ2-1 | - | TRBV4-1 | CASSQMTDSSYNEQFF
TRBJ2-1 | TRBD1 | TRBV27 | CASTRDRDGRVSDEQFF
TRBJ2-1 | - | TRBV18 | CASSPLVQTNEQFF
TRBJ1-2 | - | TRBV14 | CASSRDVYGGYTF
TRBJ1-2 | - | TRBV12-5 | CASGLVKGHGYTF
TRBJ2-7 | TRBD1 | TRBV28 | CASSGAGTGYYEQYF
TRBJ1-3 | - | TRBV6-5 | CASSNRDQGNTIYF
TRBJ1-5 | - | TRBV4-1 | CASSQVQGNQPQHF
TRBJ2-1 | - | TRBV4-2 | CASSQDPGLPPNEQFF
TRBJ2-2 | TRBD1 | TRBV18 | CASERQGLTGELFF
TRBJ2-7 | - | TRBV7-9 | CASSLFGETHEQYF
TRBJ2-1 | - | TRBV18 | CASSEGYYNEQFF